The clone carrying this TCR beta chain occurred once. Its antigen is unknown. The data derive from a study of cytotoxic CD8 clonotypes in ibrutinib-treated CLL. About the research overall: Sequencing produced an average of about 280,000 productive templates and 85,000 to 95,000 productive rearrangements per sample.

Assay used: immunoSEQ multiplex PCR; TCRdb lists only in-frame clones, some missing. The sample records more than 85,000 clones, roughly 80% being singletons. Points from the study as a whole: Once treatment began, public clonotypes, which were uncommon, contracted or stayed stable. Clonality rose at ibrutinib response and fell back toward baseline at progression. The study found baseline clonality above age-matched healthy donors, tracking circulating CD8+ T-cell counts.

This specimen consisted of PBMCs, obtained after 24 months of ibrutinib treatment. The TCR was taken from a human donor with chronic lymphocytic leukemia.

The CDR3 is CSVGKREEANEQFF. The CDR3 region has the DNA TGCAGCGTTGGAAAGCGGGAGGAGGCCAATGAGCAGTTCTTC. The rearrangement uses TRBV29-1 and TRBJ2-1; 9 bases line up with TRBD2. CDR1 is SQVTM and CDR2 is ANQGSEA in the germline V gene. V lost 4 bases and J lost 6; bases outside the gene matches: 7. The CDR3 runs 14 residues.